The rows below give T cell receptor beta chains drawn from one sample of a study of response to subunit inactivated influenza vaccine. TCRdb fed the RT-PCR reads into MiXCR, producing one record per CDR3 protein. The table lists about 240,000 distinct CDR3 sequences, 12% of them singletons, with over 6.5% in the top ten. The material was non-naive T cells sorted from PBMCs, obtained around 14 days before vaccination. These TCRs come from a man in his forties or fifties who received an inactivated influenza vaccine. Each CDR3 is given with its conserved first and last residue. D genes are given only for firm matches. Rows may omit the clone size; those that give it use once, few, many or a size class.

v_call	j_call	d_call	clone_size	cdr3_aa	cdr3_nt
TRBV20-1	TRBJ1-5	-	few	CSARSRRNQPQHF	TGCAGTGCTAGATCCAGGCGAAATCAGCCCCAGCATTTT
TRBV7-2	TRBJ2-5	-	few	CASSLNGGSVGTQYF	TGTGCCAGCAGCTTAAACGGGGGCTCGGTGGGGACCCAGTACTTC
TRBV9	TRBJ2-7	TRBD2	-	CASREGLESYEQYF	TGTGCCAGCAGGGAAGGACTAGAGTCCTACGAGCAGTACTTC
TRBV11-2	TRBJ2-6	-	few	CASSLLFTYSGANVLTF	TGTGCCAGCAGCTTACTTTTTACGTACTCTGGGGCCAACGTCCTGACTTTC
TRBV20-1	TRBJ2-5	-	few	CSARWQVKGQYF	TGCAGTGCTAGATGGCAGGTGAAGGGCCAGTACTTC
TRBV3-1	TRBJ2-4	-	-	CASSQAGIAKNIQYF	TGTGCCAGCAGCCAAGCTGGGATAGCCAAAAACATTCAGTACTTC
TRBV27	TRBJ1-5	-	-	CASSLSSSSNQPQHF	TGTGCCAGCAGTTTATCGTCGAGTAGCAATCAGCCCCAGCATTTT
TRBV4-3	TRBJ2-5	-	few	CASSQDRVTQETQYF	TGCGCCAGCAGCCAAGATCGCGTTACCCAAGAGACCCAGTACTTC
TRBV5-8	TRBJ2-1	TRBD2	many	CASSYPIAGSSYNEQFF	TGTGCCAGCAGCTATCCTATAGCGGGAAGCTCCTACAATGAGCAGTTCTTC
TRBV7-9	TRBJ2-3	-	many	CASSPLADTQYF	TGTGCCAGCAGCCCCCTGGCAGATACGCAGTATTTT
TRBV7-9	TRBJ2-7	-	-	CASSLADSYEQYF	TGTGCCAGCAGCTTAGCAGACAGCTACGAGCAGTACTTC
TRBV19	TRBJ2-7	TRBD2	few	CASRNSGRASEQYF	TGTGCCAGTAGGAATAGCGGGAGGGCCTCCGAGCAGTACTTC
TRBV10-2	TRBJ2-1	-	few	CASSESGLSSYNEQFF	TGCGCCAGCAGTGAGTCGGGCTTAAGCTCCTACAATGAGCAGTTCTTC
TRBV5-5	TRBJ2-1	-	many	CASSRGSGRNYNEQFF	TGTGCCAGCAGCCGAGGATCGGGACGGAATTACAATGAGCAGTTCTTC
TRBV7-6	TRBJ2-7	-	many	CASSPGVDTSYEQYF	TGTGCCAGCAGCCCCGGGGTGGACACATCCTACGAGCAGTACTTC
TRBV4-3	TRBJ2-1	TRBD1	many	CASSPGTGGVEKQFF	TGCGCCAGCAGCCCCGGGACAGGGGGAGTCGAGAAGCAGTTCTTC
TRBV7-3	TRBJ2-2	TRBD2	-	CASSREAGGPGELFF	TGTGCCAGCAGCAGAGAAGCGGGAGGCCCCGGGGAGCTGTTTTTT
TRBV6-6	TRBJ2-3	-	many	CASSYPETDTQYF	TGTGCCAGCAGTTACCCGGAAACAGATACGCAGTATTTT
TRBV12-3/TRBV12-4	TRBJ2-7	TRBD2	many	CASSKAGGSSYEQYF	TGTGCCAGCAGCAAAGCGGGAGGGAGCTCCTACGAGCAGTACTTC
TRBV20-1	TRBJ2-7	TRBD1	few	CSASGRGTGMLEQYF	TGCAGTGCCAGCGGCCGAGGGACAGGTATGCTCGAGCAGTACTTC
TRBV3-1	TRBJ2-2	-	-	CACCFGTAGVTNTGELFF	TGTGCCTGCTGTTTTGGGACAGCGGGGGTCACGAACACCGGGGAGCTGTTTTTT
TRBV7-2	TRBJ1-3	-	many	CASSSSPNPGNTIYF	TGTGCCAGCAGCTCCTCACCTAATCCCGGAAACACCATATATTTT
TRBV25-1	TRBJ2-3	TRBD1	many	CASSKGTGTDTQYF	TGTGCCAGCAGTAAAGGGACAGGGACAGATACGCAGTATTTT
TRBV5-1	TRBJ2-3	TRBD2	many	CASSSQLAPSTDTQYF	TGCGCCAGCAGCTCACAACTAGCGCCTAGCACAGATACGCAGTATTTT
TRBV25-1	TRBJ1-5	TRBD1	few	CASSEGTVSNQPQHF	TGTGCCAGCAGTGAAGGGACAGTTAGCAATCAGCCCCAGCATTTT
TRBV12-3/TRBV12-4	TRBJ1-1	-	many	CASSSDLEAFF	TGTGCCAGCAGTTCCGATCTTGAAGCTTTCTTT
TRBV9	TRBJ2-7	TRBD2	few	CASSETGTSDYEQYF	TGTGCCAGCAGCGAAACCGGGACTAGCGACTACGAGCAGTACTTC
TRBV10-2	TRBJ2-1	TRBD1	few	CASSESGDRGLGRQFF	TGCGCCAGCAGTGAGTCGGGGGACAGGGGGCTTGGAAGGCAGTTCTTC
TRBV11-2	TRBJ1-2	-	-	CASSPPGAGYGYTF	TGTGCCAGCAGCCCGCCGGGGGCGGGGTACGGCTACACCTTC
TRBV6-2/TRBV6-3	TRBJ2-1	-	many	CASSSVARTNEQFF	TGTGCCAGCAGTTCAGTAGCGAGAACTAATGAGCAGTTCTTC
TRBV2	TRBJ2-5	-	many	CASSEGAETQYF	TGTGCCAGCAGTGAAGGGGCGGAGACCCAGTACTTC
TRBV4-1	TRBJ1-2	-	few	CASSQNMSRLRYGYTF	TGCGCCAGCAGCCAAAACATGTCCAGGTTGCGCTATGGCTACACCTTC
TRBV12-3/TRBV12-4	TRBJ2-3	TRBD2	few	CASRGRSGGTDTQYF	TGTGCCAGCAGAGGCCGTAGCGGGGGCACAGATACGCAGTATTTT
TRBV19	TRBJ1-1	TRBD1	-	CATGTGENTEAFF	TGTGCCACTGGGACAGGGGAGAACACTGAAGCTTTCTTT
TRBV6-1	TRBJ1-1	-	many	CASSEAGGAFF	TGTGCCAGCAGTGAAGCAGGGGGGGCTTTCTTT
TRBV29-1	TRBJ1-2	-	many	CSVRDPDRYGYTF	TGCAGCGTGAGAGACCCGGACAGATATGGCTACACCTTC
TRBV2	TRBJ2-3	-	-	CASTHYGRSSTDTQYF	TGTGCCAGCACCCACTACGGGAGATCTAGCACAGATACGCAGTATTTT
TRBV7-8	TRBJ2-1	TRBD1	few	CASSTIKDRGLNEQFF	TGTGCCAGCAGCACCATAAAGGACAGGGGTCTCAATGAGCAGTTCTTC
TRBV20-1	TRBJ2-5	-	-	CSARDGSGPAGTQYF	TGCAGTGCTAGAGATGGGAGCGGGCCGGCGGGGACCCAGTACTTC
TRBV29-1	TRBJ2-7	TRBD2	-	CSVGGGGSSYEQYF	TGCAGCGTTGGTGGGGGGGGGAGCTCCTACGAGCAGTACTTC
TRBV4-3	TRBJ1-4	-	few	CASSQDGGIGEKLFF	TGCGCCAGCAGCCAAGATGGGGGGATTGGCGAAAAACTGTTTTTT
TRBV10-3	TRBJ1-1	TRBD1	-	CAIRGVGQANTEAFF	TGTGCCATCAGAGGGGTTGGACAGGCAAACACTGAAGCTTTCTTT
TRBV10-3	TRBJ2-3	-	few	CAIRMGGASTDTQYF	TGTGCCATCAGGATGGGGGGGGCTAGCACAGATACGCAGTATTTT
TRBV7-2	TRBJ2-3	-	-	CASSLGGGAGTDTQYF	TGTGCCAGCAGCTTAGGAGGGGGGGCTGGCACAGATACGCAGTATTTT
TRBV5-1	TRBJ2-2	-	-	CASSLNEGSTGELFF	TGCGCCAGCAGCTTAAACGAAGGGAGCACCGGGGAGCTGTTTTTT
TRBV27	TRBJ2-1	TRBD2	-	CASSLGGGRVYNEQFF	TGTGCCAGCAGTTTAGGTGGCGGGAGGGTCTACAATGAGCAGTTCTTC
TRBV10-3	TRBJ2-1	TRBD1	few	CAIKGQDAYNEQFF	TGTGCCATCAAGGGACAGGACGCCTACAATGAGCAGTTCTTC
TRBV4-2	TRBJ2-3	-	many	CASSQGGPASDTQYF	TGTGCCAGCAGCCAGGGAGGTCCAGCCTCGGATACGCAGTATTTT
TRBV28	TRBJ2-7	-	once	CASSLARAPYEQYF	TGTGCCAGCAGTTTAGCGCGGGCCCCCTACGAGCAGTACTTC
TRBV3-1	TRBJ2-3	-	few	CASSRSKGEVQADTQYF	TGTGCCAGCAGCCGGTCAAAGGGGGAGGTTCAAGCAGATACGCAGTATTTT